The next 21 T cell receptor beta chains were all read from a single sample in a study of blood T cells in healthy people across ages. A J-beta primer mix and a sample-barcoded 5' primer were used in a second PCR of about 7 to 12 cycles. TCRdb re-called the 5' RACE reads through MiXCR, storing one row per CDR3 protein. Here the sample spans 850,000 or so distinct CDR3 sequences, under 30% being singletons. Sequencing used blood. The receptors stem from a woman of 80 years or more in good health.

The gene calls are TRBV7-2 and TRBJ2-7; D remains ambiguous. The J call may be faulty, since TRBJ2-5 better matches the DNA end. Germline-derived CDR1 and CDR2 are SGHTA and FQGNSA. This CDR3 region has 11 residues. The CDR3 region is CASSETVTQYF. CDR3 coding DNA: TGTGCCAGCAGCGAGACCGTGACCCAGTACTTC.

This clonotype occurred a few times. The CDR3, as DNA: TGTGCCAGCAGTCGGGGCCTTTACAATGAGCGGTACTTC. Translation gives CASSRGLYNERYF. The rearrangement links TRBV2 to TRBJ2-5; either TRBD1 or TRBD2 may supply D (5 bases each). Germline V gene lookup returns CDR1 SNHLY and CDR2 FYNNEI. This CDR3 spans 13 amino acids. Trimming pared 5 bases from V and 13 bases from J, leaving 20 bases between.

At least ten counts were recorded for this clonotype. The genes are TRBV6-5 and TRBJ2-7; D is unclear. This CDR3 region has 15 residues. V lost 0 bases to trimming and J lost 1 base, with 10 bases between them. The germline V gene has CDR1 MNHEY and CDR2 SVGAGI. The CDR3 here is CASSYSSSYSYEQYF. In DNA form, the CDR3 reads TGTGCCAGCAGTTACTCTTCCAGCTATTCCTACGAGCAGTACTTC.

This clonotype was picked up many times. The rearrangement links TRBV2 to TRBJ1-2, with D perhaps matching TRBD1 (5 bases). The germline CDR1 and CDR2 sequences are SNHLY and FYNNEI. Deletions cut 2 bases from V and 6 bases from J, with 16 bases between. This CDR3 has 15 amino acids. The chain's CDR3 is CASSETVQGSDGYTF. The CDR3 DNA is TGTGCCAGCAGTGAAACGGTTCAGGGAAGCGATGGCTACACCTTC.

This clonotype was recorded at least ten times. The CDR3, as DNA: TGTGCCAGCAGTTCCAACGTGAGGGCTGGGGCCAACGTCCTGACTTTC. Encoded protein: CASSSNVRAGANVLTF. The chain couples TRBV12-3 or TRBV12-4 to TRBJ2-6, with a possible D match to TRBD2 (5 bases). The V gene lost 4 bases and the J gene lost 2 bases, with 12 bases spanning the gap. There are 16 residues in the CDR3.

This clonotype was observed at least ten times. The chain has TRBV2 and TRBJ2-3; no reliable D call. From germline, CDR1 is SNHLY and CDR2 FYNNEI. CDR3 size: 11 residues. The V gene lost 6 bases and the J gene lost 4 bases, with 5 bases spanning the gap. CDR3 residues: CASRVSDTQYF. The CDR3 DNA reads TGTGCCAGCAGAGTCTCAGATACGCAGTATTTT.

About this clonotype: A much larger clone is a single base away; this may be a read error. The chain recombines TRBV10-3 with TRBJ2-3; 7 positions match TRBD2. The CDR3 has 12 amino acids. The germline V gene has CDR1 ENHRY and CDR2 SYGVKD. Here the CDR3 reads CAINGGGDTRYF. The CDR3 bases are TGTGCCATCAACGGCGGGGGAGATACGCGGTATTTT.

The gene calls are TRBV7-3 and TRBJ2-4; 7 nucleotides match TRBD1. V gave up 5 bases and J gave up 6 bases; unmatched junction bases: 4. From germline, CDR1 is SGHTA and CDR2 FQGTGA. This CDR3 is 13 amino acids long. The CDR3 spells CASSPRQGNIQYF. CDR3 DNA: TGTGCCAGCAGCCCAAGACAGGGAAACATTCAGTACTTC.

This clonotype was seen many times. The chain employs TRBV12-3 or TRBV12-4 and TRBJ2-2, with 7 bases identical to TRBD2. CDR3 length equals 15 residues. Germline trimming cut 6 bases from V and 5 bases from J; bases unmatched to any gene: 9. CDR3 sequence (DNA): TGTGCCAGCAGACGCAGCGGGGTGGAAACCGGGGAGCTGTTTTTT. Its protein is CASRRSGVETGELFF.

The chain carries TRBV5-4 and TRBJ1-1; unclear D gene. This CDR3 region has 17 residues. V was clipped by 6 bases and J by 0 bases, with 21 bases between them. Germline assignment: CDR1 SGHNT and CDR2 YYREEE (reference sequence). The CDR3 is CASTRAEAFFMNTEAFF. The CDR3 DNA sequence: TGTGCCAGCACCCGCGCCGAGGCGTTCTTTATGAACACTGAAGCTTTCTTT. The whole variable domain, filled in from reference TRBV5-4 and TRBJ1-1, reads ETGVTQSPTHLIKTRGQQVTLRCSSQSGHNTVSWYQQALGQGPQFIFQYYREEENGRGNFPPRFSGLQFPNYSSELNVNALELDDSALYLCASTRAEAFFMNTEAFFGQGTRLTVV.

This clonotype has at least ten counts. The chain is built from TRBV27 and TRBJ2-5; TRBD2 might be the D (6 bases). V gave up 2 bases and J gave up 3 bases, with 13 bases separating them. Germline assignment: CDR1 MNHEY and CDR2 SMNVEV (reference sequence). CDR3 length equals 15 residues. CDR3 in DNA: TGTGCCAGCAGTTTAACGACTAGGGGAGAAGAGACCCAGTACTTC. This codes for CASSLTTRGEETQYF.

This clonotype appeared a few times. The chain combines TRBV7-2 with TRBJ2-4; TRBD2 agrees at 12 bases. The V gene's germline CDR1 is SGHTA and CDR2 FQGNSA. The CDR3 extends over 16 amino acids. With V trimmed by 5 bases and J by 6 bases, 8 bases remained unmatched. DNA of the CDR3: TGTGCCAGCAGCCCAGCTAGCGGGGGGGCCTCAAACATTCAGTACTTC. Amino acids: CASSPASGGASNIQYF. Together with reference TRBV7-2 and TRBJ2-4, the CDR3 gives the full variable domain: GAGVSQSPSNKVTEKGKDVELRCDPISGHTALYWYRQSLGQGLEFLIYFQGNSAPDKSGLPSDRFSAERTGGSVSTLTIQRTQQEDSAVYLCASSPASGGASNIQYFGAGTRLSVL.

The rearrangement joins TRBV5-6 to TRBJ2-3; TRBD1 matches 8 bases. V dropped 4 bases and J dropped 4; count of bases not matched to a gene: 2. The CDR3 covers 13 residues. Looked up from germline, CDR1 is SGHDT and CDR2 is YYEEEE. The DNA of the CDR3 is TGTGCCAGCAGCGAGACAGGGGCAGATACGCAGTATTTT. Translated: CASSETGADTQYF.

CDR3 sequence (DNA): TGTGCCAGCAGTGAATCCCTTTCACCCCTCCACTTT. Its translation: CASSESLSPLHF. This chain connects TRBV25-1 to TRBJ1-6; no clear D. The CDR3 sequence is 12 residues long. Trimming removed 1 base at V and 9 bases at J, with 4 bases between. The germline gives CDR1 MGHDK, CDR2 SYGVNS.

The chain uses TRBV6-2 or TRBV6-3 and TRBJ2-7; weak D call: TRBD2 (6 bases). Germline values: CDR1 MNHEY, CDR2 SVGEGT. The V gene lost 6 bases and the J gene lost 3 bases, with 12 bases spanning the gap. CDR3 length: 13 amino acids. CDR3 nucleotides: TGTGCCAGCAGGACTAGTAGCGGCTACGAGCAGTACTTC. It codes for CASRTSSGYEQYF.

This clonotype has just a few counts. The rearrangement uses TRBV3-1 and TRBJ2-5, with D maybe TRBD2 (5 bases). The CDR3 runs to 15 residues. Germline V gene lookup returns CDR1 LGHDT and CDR2 YNNKEL (reference sequence). The germline V and J ends were trimmed by 8 bases and 1 base, with 17 bases remaining between them. For the CDR3, the DNA is TGTGCCAGCTCCGCCGGGATCAGGACCCAAGAGACCCAGTACTTC. Translating gives CASSAGIRTQETQYF.

This clonotype appeared many times. CDR3 amino acids: CASSVGQGDQHF. The CDR3 DNA sequence: TGTGCCAGCAGTGTAGGACAGGGGGACCAGCATTTT. The rearrangement links TRBV2 to TRBJ1-5, with 10 bases aligning to TRBD1. V lost 4 bases and J lost 12; bases outside the gene matches: 3. This CDR3 comprises 12 residues. Germline V gives CDR1 SNHLY, CDR2 FYNNEI.

In nucleotides, the CDR3 is TGTGCCAGCAAAGAGACAGGACCATTATCAGATACGCAGTATTTT. This sequence encodes CASKETGPLSDTQYF. The gene calls are TRBV28 and TRBJ2-3, with D possibly TRBD1 on 6 matching bases. This CDR3 region has 15 residues. Germline V gives CDR1 MDHEN, CDR2 SYDVKM. V lost 7 bases and J lost 4, with 18 bases in between.

This clonotype came up many times. V and J are TRBV20-1 and TRBJ2-7; TRBD1 aligns across 7 bases. The CDR3 sequence is 12 residues long. Losses at the gene ends were 1 base for V and 6 bases for J; bases not matched to a gene: 3. From germline, CDR1 is DFQATT and CDR2 SNEGSKA (reference sequence). Here the CDR3 DNA reads TGCAGTGCTAGAGCAGGGGGTGGCGAGCAGTACTTC. Its protein product is CSARAGGGEQYF.

In its sample, this clonotype was seen a few times. A read error may explain this, as a much larger clone is one base away. The chain joins TRBV6-5 to TRBJ2-1, with D perhaps TRBD2 (6 bases). V lost 2 bases to trimming and J lost 9 bases, with 14 bases between them. Germline CDR1 reads MNHEY; CDR2 reads SVGAGI. CDR3 length: 14 residues. CDR3 in amino acids: CASSYDRGITEQFF. DNA for the CDR3: TGTGCCAGCAGTTACGACCGGGGGATCACTGAGCAGTTCTTC.

This clonotype was seen ten or more times. The J gene is TRBJ2-5, the V gene TRBV4-2, with 11 positions matching TRBD2. From germline, CDR1 is LGHNA and CDR2 YNFKEQ. Unmatched junction bases numbered 7, after V lost 2 bases and J lost 2 bases. The CDR3 is 17 residues long. The CDR3 DNA follows: TGTGCCAGCAGCCAACGGCTAGCGGGGGGCACACAAGAGACCCAGTACTTC. It yields the protein CASSQRLAGGTQETQYF.